This T cell receptor beta chain was found in a study of tumor-infiltrating lymphocytes in primary liver carcinoma. As for the study in general: Surgery removed the patients' primary liver carcinoma.

Remarks on this clonotype: The antigen remains unidentified.

From roughly 0.45 ug total RNA, TCR beta cDNA was generated with a primer in the constant region. What produced the TCR beta libraries was three nested multiplex PCR rounds using slightly modified ARM-PCR. In the first two PCR rounds, TRBV1-TRBV30 forward primers were paired with a C-beta reverse primer, and each round lasted roughly 10 cycles. TCRdb called the multiplex PCR reads again in MiXCR, with one record for every CDR3 protein. The sample contains 150,000 to 200,000 distinct CDR3 sequences, 50% to 75% of which appear only once. In germline, CDR1 is MNHEY, CDR2 SVGAGI. Trimming left V 6 bases short and J 3 bases short, with 11 bases between. The CDR3 sequence is 13 residues long. Blood RNA came from unsorted whole blood; germline DNA was also extracted. Study results and limitations: Against blood, tumors held a significantly higher top-250-clone fraction (p = 0.039).

Source material: peripheral blood. The chain has TRBV6-5 and TRBJ2-5, with a weak D call TRBD2 (6 bases). The source of this sequence is a middle-aged man with primary liver carcinoma and hepatitis B virus infection. The CDR3 sequence: CASSLGLKETQYF. DNA of the CDR3: TGTGCCAGCAGCCTGGGACTGAAAGAGACCCAGTACTTC.